These 21 T cell receptor beta chains were sequenced from one sample in a study of control samples from healthy donors and cancer patients. Some clones are missing from TCRdb's copy, which holds only in-frame ones; the method was immunoSEQ multiplex PCR. The sample lists about 36,000 clones, roughly 92% seen once, with around 1.6% in the top ten. Sequenced input: PBMCs. Source of these receptors: a man in his forties with colorectal cancer.

V usage is TRBV11-2 and J usage is TRBJ2-7, with a possible D match to TRBD1 (5 bases). The CDR3 extends over 15 amino acids. Germline lookup yields CDR1 SGHAT and CDR2 FQNNGV. V was clipped by 5 bases and J by 1 base, with 15 bases between them. The CDR3 nucleotides read TGTGCCAGCAGCCCAGTCGGACATGATTCCTACGAGCAGTACTTC. This translates into CASSPVGHDSYEQYF. The entire variable domain, with the rest obtained from reference TRBV11-2 and TRBJ2-7, is as follows: EAGVAQSPRYKIIEKRQSVAFWCNPISGHATLYWYQQILGQGPKLLIQFQNNGVVDDSQLPKDRFSAERLKGVDSTLKIQPAKLEDSAVYLCASSPVGHDSYEQYFGPGTRLTVT.

This chain joins TRBV11-2 and TRBJ1-1; the D gene is possibly TRBD1 (5 bases). The CDR3 is made up of 15 amino acids. The germline V gene has CDR1 SGHAT and CDR2 FQNNGV. V lost 2 bases and J lost 0, with 10 bases in between. CDR3 protein: CASSLIRGLNTEAFF. CDR3 DNA sequence: TGTGCCAGCAGCTTAATTAGGGGCCTGAACACTGAAGCTTTCTTT.

The chain is built from TRBV19 and TRBJ1-5; no reliable D call. CDR1 LNHDA and CDR2 SQIVND come from the germline V gene (reference sequence). The ends were cut back, 5 bases at V and 1 base at J, with 6 bases in the middle. This CDR3 region has 13 residues. CDR3 sequence: CASSWQSNQPQHF. The CDR3 DNA reads TGTGCCAGTAGTTGGCAGAGCAATCAGCCCCAGCATTTT.

The J gene is TRBJ2-3, the V gene TRBV7-2; tentatively, D is TRBD1 or TRBD2 (6 bases each). Germline V gene sequence: CDR1 SGHTA, CDR2 FQGNSA. The CDR3 runs to 15 residues. V lost 2 bases, J lost 3 bases, and 12 bases lay in between. CDR3 DNA sequence: TGTGCCAGCAGCTTAATGGGGGGCTTTACAGATACGCAGTATTTT. Its protein product is CASSLMGGFTDTQYF. Complete variable domain (other parts from reference TRBV7-2 and TRBJ2-3): GAGVSQSPSNKVTEKGKDVELRCDPISGHTALYWYRQSLGQGLEFLIYFQGNSAPDKSGLPSDRFSAERTGGSVSTLTIQRTQQEDSAVYLCASSLMGGFTDTQYFGPGTRLTVL.

The gene calls are TRBV6-5 and TRBJ1-3; no firm D call. The germline V and J ends were trimmed by 2 bases and 0 bases, with 8 bases remaining between them. The CDR3 runs 15 residues. The germline CDR1 and CDR2 sequences are MNHEY and SVGAGI. CDR3 loop: CASSYLHNSGNTIYF. Written as DNA, the CDR3 is TGTGCCAGCAGTTACCTTCACAACTCTGGAAACACCATATATTTT.

This chain connects TRBV21-1 to TRBJ1-2; no check of the table's D call, TRBD1, against the DNA was made. TRBV21-1 is deemed a pseudogene. The CDR3 length is 11 residues. The DNA of the CDR3 is TGTGCCAGACAGGGGTCGAATGGCTACACCTTC. Amino acid sequence: CARQGSNGYTF.

Concerning this clone: Other DNA sequences in the same sample also yield this CDR3. J is TRBJ1-3 and V is TRBV6-1; D call uncertain. Trimming took 3 bases from V and 0 from J, leaving 6 bases between them. Germline V gene lookup returns CDR1 MNHNS and CDR2 SASEGT. The CDR3 extends over 14 amino acids. CDR3 DNA sequence: TGTGCCAGCAGTGACGGGGTCTCTGGAAACACCATATATTTT. It yields the protein CASSDGVSGNTIYF.

The chain is built from TRBV2 and TRBJ1-6, with 7 bases matching TRBD1. The V gene's germline CDR1 is SNHLY and CDR2 FYNNEI. This CDR3 spans 15 amino acids. The ends lost 6 bases at V and 6 bases at J; junction bases unmatched: 8. CDR3 DNA: TGTGCCAGCAGGGGTGGGGACAGCCCTAATTCACCCCTCCACTTT. It encodes CASRGGDSPNSPLHF.

The chain carries TRBV3-1 (or the pseudogene TRBV3-2) and TRBJ1-6; weak D call: TRBD1 (5 bases). CDR1 LGHDT and CDR2 YNNKEL come from the germline V gene (reference sequence). CDR3 length: 20 residues. Trimming pared 2 bases from V and 3 bases from J, leaving 23 bases between. CDR3: CASSQRSWARGTFYNSPLHF. CDR3 bases: TGTGCCAGCAGCCAAAGGTCCTGGGCCCGAGGGACTTTCTATAATTCACCCCTCCACTTT.

The chain has TRBV30 and TRBJ2-7; 11 nucleotides line up with TRBD1. The V and J ends lost 2 bases and 5 bases, in that order; junction bases with no gene match: 5. The CDR3 runs 14 residues. Germline V gene data show CDR1 as GTSNPN and CDR2 as SVGIG (reference sequence). CDR3 loop: CAWSKGQGGDEQYF. CDR3 nucleotide sequence: TGTGCCTGGAGTAAGGGACAGGGGGGCGACGAGCAGTACTTC.

The CDR3 sequence: CASSPRDGRDYGYTF. CDR3 coding DNA: TGTGCCAGCAGTCCCCGGGACGGCAGGGACTATGGCTACACCTTC. This chain joins TRBV6-5 and TRBJ1-2, with D maybe TRBD1 (5 bases). The germline gives CDR1 MNHEY, CDR2 SVGAGI. The CDR3 sequence is 15 residues long. V gave up 5 bases and J gave up 3 bases, with 16 bases separating them.

This sequence joins TRBV7-3 and TRBJ1-1; the D gene is possibly TRBD1 (6 bases). V gave up 2 bases and J gave up 4 bases, with 11 bases separating them. This CDR3 contains 14 residues. The germline V gene has CDR1 SGHTA and CDR2 FQGTGA. The CDR3 region has the DNA TGTGCCAGCAGCTTAGGGAGCAGGGGCACTGAAGCTTTCTTT. Amino acids: CASSLGSRGTEAFF. Combining the CDR3 with reference TRBV7-3 and TRBJ1-1 gives the whole variable domain GAGVSQTPSNKVTEKGKYVELRCDPISGHTALYWYRQSLGQGPEFLIYFQGTGAADDSGLPNDRFFAVRPEGSVSTLKIQRTERGDSAVYLCASSLGSRGTEAFFGQGTRLTVV.

The chain is built from TRBV7-2 and TRBJ1-6; D unclear. CDR1 is SGHTA, CDR2 FQGNSA, per germline. The CDR3 loop spans 14 amino acids. V was trimmed by 5 bases and J by 6 bases, leaving 11 bases between them. The CDR3, as DNA: TGTGCCAGCAGCCTAGGGCTGGTTAATTCACCCCTCCACTTT. It translates to CASSLGLVNSPLHF. The variable domain in full, with the rest retrieved from reference TRBV7-2 and TRBJ1-6, is GAGVSQSPSNKVTEKGKDVELRCDPISGHTALYWYRQSLGQGLEFLIYFQGNSAPDKSGLPSDRFSAERTGGSVSTLTIQRTQQEDSAVYLCASSLGLVNSPLHFGNGTRLTVT.

The chain has TRBV5-1 and TRBJ1-4; D not resolved. This CDR3 spans 15 amino acids. In germline, CDR1 is SGHRS, CDR2 YFSETQ. Trimming removed 0 bases from V and 2 bases from J, with 8 bases in between. CDR3 in amino acids: CASSLEGPTNEKLFF. The DNA for the CDR3 is TGCGCCAGCAGCTTGGAGGGCCCTACTAATGAAAAACTGTTTTTT.

The chain combines TRBV29-1 with TRBJ1-1; D gene unclear. The CDR3 is 12 residues long. Germline CDR1 is SQVTM and CDR2 is ANQGSEA. V was pared by 6 bases and J by 0 bases, with 8 bases between. The CDR3 sequence is CSVGSVNTEAFF. The CDR3 DNA is TGCAGCGTAGGGTCTGTGAACACTGAAGCTTTCTTT. Based on the CDR3 plus reference TRBV29-1 and TRBJ1-1, the full variable domain is SAVISQKPSRDICQRGTSLTIQCQVDSQVTMMFWYRQQPGQSLTLIATANQGSEATYESGFVIDKFPISRPNLTFSTLTVSNMSPEDSSIYLCSVGSVNTEAFFGQGTRLTVV.

The chain employs TRBV7-3 and TRBJ2-3; D unclear. Per germline, CDR1 SGHTA and CDR2 FQGTGA. The germline V and J ends were trimmed by 3 bases and 2 bases, with 0 bases remaining between them. The CDR3 length is 11 residues. DNA of the CDR3: TGTGCCAGCAGCTTCACAGATACGCAGTATTTT. Amino acid sequence: CASSFTDTQYF.

The V gene is TRBV2, the J gene TRBJ1-4; D call uncertain. CDR1 is SNHLY, CDR2 FYNNEI, per germline. This CDR3 comprises 12 residues. The germline V and J ends were trimmed by 0 bases and 8 bases, with 4 bases remaining between them. For the CDR3, the DNA is TGTGCCAGCAGTGAAGCCACGGAAAAACTGTTTTTT. It is translated as CASSEATEKLFF.

This chain links TRBV4-3 with TRBJ1-3; maybe TRBD1 (6 bases). V was pared by 1 base and J by 0 bases, with 13 bases between. The length of the CDR3 is 17 residues. Germline V CDR1 and CDR2: LGHNA, YSLEER. The CDR3 loop reads CASSQAGGGVSGNTIYF. The CDR3 DNA reads TGCGCCAGCAGCCAAGCGGGCGGGGGCGTCTCTGGAAACACCATATATTTT.

This chain connects TRBV19 to TRBJ2-6; no firm D call. CDR1 is LNHDA and CDR2 is SQIVND in the germline V gene (reference sequence). Between the trimmed V and J ends, which lost 5 bases and 0 bases, there was a span of 5 bases. This CDR3 contains 14 residues. CDR3 sequence: CASSATSGANVLTF. For the CDR3, the DNA is TGTGCCAGTAGTGCGACCTCTGGGGCCAACGTCCTGACTTTC.

As regards this clone: Mismatch with germline at one junction end may stem from a read error. DNA for the CDR3: TGTGCCAGTATTCCCGTTGGAGCTAATTATGGCTACACCTTC. Translated: CASIPVGANYGYTF. The chain couples TRBV19 to TRBJ1-2; D gene uncertain. This CDR3 region has 14 residues. Germline CDR1 and CDR2: LNHDA and SQIVND (reference sequence). The full variable domain, completed using reference TRBV19 and TRBJ1-2, is DGGITQSPKYLFRKEGQNVTLSCEQNLNHDAMYWYRQDPGQGLRLIYYSQIVNDFQKGDIAEGYSVSREKKESFPLTVTSAQKNPTAFYLCASIPVGANYGYTFGSGTRLTVV.

The CDR3 bases are TGTGCCAGCAGCCCCAGGGCTCGACAGGGGACGAACACTGAAGCTTTCTTT. This gives the protein CASSPRARQGTNTEAFF. This chain uses TRBV7-2 with TRBJ1-1, with 8 bases matching TRBD1. CDR3 length: 17 amino acids. Germline values: CDR1 SGHTA, CDR2 FQGNSA. J was trimmed by 1 base and V by 5 bases; bases with no gene match: 12.